This T cell receptor beta chain was identified in a study of cytomegalovirus exposure and HLA in healthy donors (dated by TCRdb to about 2017). Regarding the research as a whole: An earlier analysis of around 600 of the donors reported approximately 270 Gb of sequence data and more than 90 million unique TCR beta sequences from 190 million or so T cells. The aim of the study was to test whether cataloging public T cell receptors could identify signatures of past pathogen exposure. A separate validation cohort of roughly 110 different subjects was used in addition to the approximately 670-subject first cohort. Every discovery cohort repertoire had been produced on one sequencing platform. A later analysis re-analyzed previously published TCR beta repertoires from 500 to 700 donors and added high-resolution HLA genotyping to study TCR occurrence patterns. An earlier analysis of fewer than 750 of the donors used high-throughput TCR beta sequencing to judge whether each TCR beta V gene segment behaved as functional or pseudogenic. Alongside the repertoire data, information on donor age, sex, ethnicity and CMV serostatus was compiled. The study combined high-throughput TCR immunosequencing, statistical association of individual TCRs with disease status, and machine learning to predict cytomegalovirus infection status. An early release that covered about 600 HLA-typed donors contained approximately 300 gigabases of sequencing data and roughly 84 million unique TCR sequences. The genetic ancestry cluster associated with self-reported Caucasian donors included 81% of the 350 to 500 genotyped donors. Using immunosequencing, the study profiled T cell repertoires from fewer than 700 subjects and related those repertoires to cytomegalovirus serostatus. Typing coverage varied by locus: about 629-630 donors for A, B, C, DRB1 and DQB1; some 520 for DQA1; about 570 for DPA1; 400 to 480 for DPB1. About five DR-DQ haplotypes were treated as single units for association and clustering because of strong linkage in the cohort. A later genetic analysis used genome-wide SNP genotypes for about 60% of the 666 donors, treating that subset as a discovery cohort. Rather than drawing on any new phenotypic data, the later analysis identified candidate immune exposures from TCR beta sequences and the way those sequences occurred across donors. HLA typing covered class I and class II loci at four-digit resolution. Among under 450 genotyped donors of the cohort, an average of about 240,000 unique TCR beta nucleotide sequences were sequenced per donor, roughly a sixth of them non-productive. Broad study findings and their caveats: In a later genetic analysis, fewer N-insertions in productive TCRs were reported among donors in an Asian-associated ancestry cluster than the approximately 710-donor mean. Most CMV-associated TCR beta chains appeared to be HLA-restricted in a later analysis, and the HLA associations seemed to be driven largely by CMV exposure. Correlated functional status among segregating V segments might be attributable to linkage disequilibrium, but an unknown experimental factor could not be ruled out. Because counts were too low, 15 to 20 rarely observed V segments, including chromosome 9 orphons, were excluded from the earlier analysis of 587 of the donors. A further reported finding was that TCR beta sequences accurately predicted the HLA-A and HLA-B alleles for most subjects in the first cohort. It was suggested by the authors that the approach could potentially be generalized to other disease states and immunological phenotypes. In a later analysis, several top co-occurrence clusters were reported to appear linked to parvovirus B19, influenza, CMV and Epstein-Barr virus. The only immune exposure information available for the cohort was CMV serostatus. Broadly in line with IMGT annotations, most TCR beta V segments showed up in productive rearrangements about 87% or about 30% of the time in an earlier analysis of several hundred of the donors. Only TCR beta chains were sequenced in this cohort, and the absence of alpha or paired-chain data limited detectable features. Strong co-occurrence of HLA alleles, especially DR and DQ, made assigning TCR associations to individual alleles difficult. In a later genetic analysis, a missense DCLRE1C variant was associated with V-gene and J-gene trimming of TCR beta chains, and the association was replicated in an independent cohort. In a later analysis, TCR association rates were found to vary across HLA loci, with the most associated TCRs seen for DRB1 alleles and the fewest for HLA-C alleles. At a false discovery rate of 0.05, a later analysis linked 16,951 TCR beta sequences to specific HLA alleles. A few of the identified cytomegalovirus-associated TCR beta chains were confirmed in vitro to be specific for cytomegalovirus antigens. Presence/absence analyses assumed roughly uniform sequencing depth across donors, an assumption that may not hold. The study listed over 150 TCR beta chains as associated with cytomegalovirus. A cluster of highly shared sequence variants was judged likely to represent a technical artifact of the sequencing pipeline. Because HLA typing was missing for some donors at each locus, association tests included only the typed subset. In a later analysis, HLA-associated TCR beta chains were found to be more clonally expanded and to have lower generation probabilities than equally common non-associated chains. Most TCR sequences were observed very rarely across donors, whereas some public TCRs were present in many individuals. The classifier was reported to diagnose cytomegalovirus status with high specificity and sensitivity in both the original cohort and the validation cohort. Some IMGT-functional V segments, including TRBV6-2 and TRBV6-3, could not be told apart with the 87-base-pair reads, so those segments were excluded.

With regard to this clone: No cognate antigen has been identified for it. It has no much larger one-base neighbor in the sample; base qualities were not kept.

The cohort comprised approximately 700 healthy bone marrow donors. At the time of sampling, every cohort member was nominally healthy, though immune exposures that went unrecorded were likely present. The donor was CMV seronegative and was included in the group of hundreds of seronegative cohort members. Every donor gave a peripheral blood sample, and the peripheral blood mononuclear cells from that sample were used for TCR beta sequencing. Genomic DNA extraction from the blood cell samples was performed with the Qiagen DNeasy Blood Extraction Kit. From the cysteine up to the phenylalanine, the CDR3 has a length of 14 residues. Here the CDR3 DNA is all that survives: 42 bases in frame from base 1. CDR1 is given as SGHRS and CDR2 as YFSETQ, both from the germline V gene. Clipping removes 2 bases from V and 5 bases from J, with 4 as the unmatched junction base count. The library was generated by the immunoSEQ multiplex PCR assay. The multiplex PCR relied on a mix of 60 forward primers for TCR Vbeta segments and 13 reverse primers for TCR Jbeta segments. The CDR3 region of rearranged TCR beta genes was amplified from genomic DNA with a multiplex PCR assay. The amplified TCR beta libraries were sequenced on the Illumina HiSeq System as 87-base-pair reads. As for the original processing: Across the 670 or so repertoires, a later analysis counted some 80 million unique TCR beta chains, 9.5 million to 13 million of which were shared by at least two donors. A nearest-neighbor algorithm error-corrected the raw reads and collapsed the reads into unique sequences, merging closely related sequences to remove PCR and sequencing errors. CDR3 sequences were aligned to IMGT reference sequences to assign V, D and J gene segments. Each retained sequence needed at least a six-nucleotide match to both a V gene segment and a J gene segment. A rearrangement was called productive if the CDR3 had no stop codons and remained in frame with V and J, and every other rearrangement was called non-productive. CDR3 was defined according to IMGT convention as the region running from the second conserved V-encoded cysteine to the conserved J-encoded phenylalanine. The earlier analysis of 500 to 650 of the donors excluded any sequence lacking an unambiguous match to a single V gene segment. In an earlier analysis of 587 of the donors, a V segment was called functional when productive rearrangements were above 56.7%, and segregating when the standard deviation between donors exceeded 5%. A statistical classification framework was built for diagnosing cytomegalovirus status from the catalog of TCR beta chain sequences. In a later analysis, V and J genes were assigned by comparing TCR nucleotide sequences against IMGT/GENE-DB human TR gene sequences. Using the TCRdist pipeline, a later analysis assigned CDR3 sequences along with most-parsimonious VDJ recombination scenarios. In a later analysis, each TCR beta chain was defined by its CDR3 amino acid sequence together with its V-gene family, and reads without a unique V-gene family were excluded. To address suspected cross-contamination and a sequencing artifact, a later analysis removed some 620 highly shared, low-generation-probability nucleotide sequences. For each public chain, a later analysis derived a clonal expansion index from normalized ranks of inferred template counts within each repertoire. A later analysis computed generation probabilities with a VDJ recombination model fitted to out-of-frame rearrangements, and checked the results against IGoR. A later analysis scored TCR-TCR, TCR-HLA and TCR-CMV co-occurrence with hypergeometric tests, applying a repertoire-size bias correction to TCR pairs. False discovery rates were estimated in a later analysis by permuting HLA or CMV assignments 20 times. In a later analysis, co-occurring TCRs were grouped using DBSCAN, and TCRdist sequence similarity was added for clustering within HLA-allele-positive subsets. For co-occurrence clustering, repertoires with fewer than 30,000 or more than 120,000 public chains were excluded, along with five repertoires with anomalous nucleotide sharing. Held by TCRdb, this immuneACCESS table contains in-frame sequences only and omits some clones. Under half of the omission traces to an unresolved V gene where checked; the cause of the rest is unknown. Clonal size and the V and J genes are those of that table, whereas D and trimming came from the DNA. The sample profile shows 150,000 to 200,000 clones; around four fifths of them were found once. About 2.9% of the sample belongs to the ten largest clones.

Material for sequencing was PBMCs. The TCR originated in a female donor in good health and CMV-seronegative. Recombination linked TRBV5-1 to TRBJ2-7, and 10 bases in between align with TRBD2. The sequenced DNA is TGCGCCAGCAGCTTATATCTAGCGGGGGACGAGCAGTACTTC. Its protein reads: CASSLYLAGDEQYF. Here the CDR3 is joined to the reference TRBV5-1 and TRBJ2-7 genes, and the full variable domain is: KAGVTQTPRYLIKTRGQQVTLSCSPISGHRSVSWYQQTPGQGLQFLFEYFSETQRNKGNFPGRFSGRQFSNSRSEMNVSTLELGDSALYLCASSLYLAGDEQYFGPGTRLTVT.